These T cell receptor beta chains were read from a single sample in a study of T cell changes during pregnancy in multiple sclerosis. Only in-frame clones appear in the TCRdb table, and some are missing; sequencing was by immunoSEQ multiplex PCR. The data contain about 60,000 clones, around 90% of them singletons. Sequencing was performed on peripheral blood, taken in the third trimester of pregnancy. These receptors came from a female donor in good health, enrolled as a control in a pregnancy study. Both conserved end residues are part of each CDR3. A D gene is named only where the DNA matches it firmly. A row's size may be missing; if present it is once, few, many or a size class.

V: TRBV4-3; J: TRBJ2-1; D: TRBD1; size: NA; CDR3: CASSQRTGGGYEQFF; DNA: TGCGCCAGCAGCCAGAGGACAGGGGGCGGCTATGAGCAGTTCTTC
V: TRBV7-2; J: TRBJ1-2; D: TRBD1; size: NA; CDR3: CASRGRTGVIYGYTF; DNA: TGTGCCAGCAGGGGACGGACAGGGGTAATCTATGGCTACACCTTC
V: TRBV6-8; J: TRBJ1-5; D: TRBD1; size: once; CDR3: CASSSPGQGSNQPQHF; DNA: TGTGCCAGCAGTTCCCCGGGACAGGGAAGCAATCAGCCCCAGCATTTT
V: TRBV27; J: TRBJ2-1; D: TRBD1; size: NA; CDR3: CASSLDRGQGEQFF; DNA: TGTGCCAGCAGCCTGGACAGGGGGCAGGGTGAGCAGTTCTTC
V: TRBV6-6; J: TRBJ2-3; D: NA; size: NA; CDR3: CASSPRDRTSTDTQYF; DNA: TGTGCCAGCAGTCCTCGAGACAGAACTAGCACAGATACGCAGTATTTT
V: TRBV29-1; J: TRBJ1-6; D: NA; size: NA; CDR3: CSVASEERSPLHF; DNA: TGCAGCGTGGCCTCGGAGGAACGTTCACCCCTCCACTTT
V: TRBV19; J: TRBJ1-1; D: NA; size: NA; CDR3: CASHSFGEAFF; DNA: TGTGCCAGTCACAGCTTCGGGGAGGCTTTCTTT
V: TRBV27; J: TRBJ1-5; D: NA; size: NA; CDR3: CASSFRRGPQHF; DNA: TGTGCCAGCAGTTTCCGACGAGGTCCCCAGCATTTT
V: TRBV7-2; J: TRBJ1-1; D: NA; size: NA; CDR3: CASLLLNTEAFF; DNA: TGTGCCAGCTTATTGTTGAACACTGAAGCTTTCTTT
V: TRBV7-8; J: TRBJ2-7; D: TRBD2; size: NA; CDR3: CASSPLTSGEQYF; DNA: TGTGCCAGCAGCCCGCTGACTAGCGGCGAGCAGTACTTC
V: TRBV11-2; J: TRBJ2-7; D: TRBD1; size: NA; CDR3: CASSSHGTGYEQYF; DNA: TGTGCCAGCAGCTCCCACGGGACAGGTTACGAGCAGTACTTC
V: TRBV19; J: TRBJ1-2; D: TRBD1; size: NA; CDR3: CASSIGGTGAYYGYTF; DNA: TGTGCCAGTAGTATAGGAGGGACAGGAGCCTACTATGGCTACACCTTC
V: TRBV12-5; J: TRBJ2-3; D: TRBD2; size: once; CDR3: CASGLSPGLAGEASDTQYF; DNA: TGTGCTAGTGGTTTGTCCCCTGGACTAGCGGGAGAGGCATCAGATACGCAGTATTTT
V: TRBV19; J: TRBJ1-1; D: NA; size: NA; CDR3: CASTPMKDRLTEAFF; DNA: TGTGCCAGTACCCCAATGAAGGACAGACTCACTGAAGCTTTCTTT
V: TRBV19; J: TRBJ2-5; D: TRBD2; size: NA; CDR3: CASSYLAGGETQYF; DNA: TGTGCCAGTTCGTACTTAGCGGGAGGAGAGACCCAGTACTTC
V: TRBV4-3; J: TRBJ1-1; D: NA; size: NA; CDR3: CASSLQGSGPMNTEAFF; DNA: TGCGCCAGCAGCCTTCAGGGTTCGGGTCCCATGAACACTGAAGCTTTCTTT
V: TRBV7-9; J: TRBJ1-5; D: TRBD1; size: once; CDR3: CASSDRGGDSNQPQHF; DNA: TGTGCCAGCAGCGACAGGGGGGGGGACAGCAATCAGCCCCAGCATTTT
V: TRBV5-6; J: TRBJ2-3; D: NA; size: NA; CDR3: CASSFAGAGSTDTQYF; DNA: TGTGCCAGCAGCTTTGCGGGGGCTGGGAGCACAGATACGCAGTATTTT
V: TRBV7-9; J: TRBJ2-3; D: TRBD2; size: NA; CDR3: CASSFSGRLDTQYF; DNA: TGTGCCAGCAGTTTTAGCGGGAGATTAGATACGCAGTATTTT
V: TRBV19; J: TRBJ1-2; D: TRBD1; size: NA; CDR3: CASSIPGQKPYGYTF; DNA: TGTGCCAGTAGTATACCGGGACAGAAACCTTATGGCTACACCTTC
V: TRBV29-1; J: TRBJ2-7; D: NA; size: NA; CDR3: CSAGTPYEQYF; DNA: TGCAGCGCCGGGACACCCTACGAGCAGTACTTC
V: TRBV9; J: TRBJ2-2; D: TRBD2; size: NA; CDR3: CASSAHFAGAIDTGELFF; DNA: TGTGCCAGCAGCGCACATTTCGCGGGAGCGATAGACACCGGGGAGCTGTTTTTT
V: TRBV18; J: TRBJ2-3; D: NA; size: NA; CDR3: CASSRTDSTDTQYF; DNA: TGTGCCAGCTCACGTACTGATAGCACAGATACGCAGTATTTT
V: TRBV6-1; J: TRBJ2-1; D: NA; size: NA; CDR3: CASSVTAGGSNEQFF; DNA: TGTGCCAGCAGTGTTACTGCCGGCGGGTCCAATGAGCAGTTCTTC
V: TRBV5-1; J: TRBJ1-1; D: NA; size: NA; CDR3: CASSSRRSGDEAFF; DNA: TGCGCCAGCAGCTCGCGGCGGTCAGGGGATGAAGCTTTCTTT
V: TRBV5-1; J: TRBJ2-5; D: NA; size: NA; CDR3: CASSSGVRGRAFPETQYF; DNA: TGCGCCAGCAGCTCCGGGGTTAGGGGGAGGGCCTTCCCGGAGACCCAGTACTTC
V: TRBV6-5; J: TRBJ1-6; D: NA; size: NA; CDR3: CASRYKGDSPLHF; DNA: TGTGCCAGCAGATACAAGGGGGATTCACCCCTCCACTTT
V: TRBV5-1; J: TRBJ1-1; D: TRBD1; size: NA; CDR3: CASRPGGPNTEAFF; DNA: TGCGCCAGCAGACCAGGGGGCCCGAACACTGAAGCTTTCTTT
V: TRBV29-1; J: TRBJ2-1; D: NA; size: NA; CDR3: CSVARVGNNEQFF; DNA: TGCAGCGTTGCGAGGGTAGGGAACAATGAGCAGTTCTTC
V: TRBV28; J: TRBJ1-4; D: TRBD1; size: NA; CDR3: CASSPPLPGQGSNEKLFF; DNA: TGTGCCAGCAGTCCACCCCTCCCGGGACAGGGTAGTAATGAAAAACTGTTTTTT
V: TRBV19; J: TRBJ1-2; D: TRBD1; size: NA; CDR3: CASSIRQGADYGYTF; DNA: TGTGCCAGTAGTATACGACAGGGGGCTGACTATGGCTACACCTTC